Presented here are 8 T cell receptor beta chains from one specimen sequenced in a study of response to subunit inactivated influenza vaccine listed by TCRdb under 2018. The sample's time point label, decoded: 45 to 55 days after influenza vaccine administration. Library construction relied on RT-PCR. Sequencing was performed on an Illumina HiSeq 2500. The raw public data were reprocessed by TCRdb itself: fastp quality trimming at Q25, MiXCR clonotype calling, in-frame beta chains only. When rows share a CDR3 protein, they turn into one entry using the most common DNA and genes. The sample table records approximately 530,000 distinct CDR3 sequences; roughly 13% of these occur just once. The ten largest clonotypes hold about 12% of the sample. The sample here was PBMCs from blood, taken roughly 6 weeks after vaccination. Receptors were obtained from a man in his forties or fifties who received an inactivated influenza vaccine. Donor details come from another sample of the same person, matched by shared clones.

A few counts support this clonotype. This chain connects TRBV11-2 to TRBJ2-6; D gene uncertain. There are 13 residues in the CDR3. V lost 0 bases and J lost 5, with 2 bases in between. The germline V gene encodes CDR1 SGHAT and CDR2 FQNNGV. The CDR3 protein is CASSLDRANVLTF. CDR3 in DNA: TGTGCCAGCAGCTTAGATCGGGCCAACGTCCTGACTTTC.

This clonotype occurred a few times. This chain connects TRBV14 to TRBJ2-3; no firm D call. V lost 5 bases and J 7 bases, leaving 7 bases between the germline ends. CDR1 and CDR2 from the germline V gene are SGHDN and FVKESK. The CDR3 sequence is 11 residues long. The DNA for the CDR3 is TGTGCCAGCAGCTTTCGGAATACGCAGTATTTT. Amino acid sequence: CASSFRNTQYF.

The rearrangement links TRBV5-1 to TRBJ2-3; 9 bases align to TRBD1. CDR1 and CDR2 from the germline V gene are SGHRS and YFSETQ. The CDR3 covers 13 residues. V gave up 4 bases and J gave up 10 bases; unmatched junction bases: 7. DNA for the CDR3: TGCGCCAGCAGCCCGGGACAGGGCGATTCGCAGTATTTT. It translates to CASSPGQGDSQYF.

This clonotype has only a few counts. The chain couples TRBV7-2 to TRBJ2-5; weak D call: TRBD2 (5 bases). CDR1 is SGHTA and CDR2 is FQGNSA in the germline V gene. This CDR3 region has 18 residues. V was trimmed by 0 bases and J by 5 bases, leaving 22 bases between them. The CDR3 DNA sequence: TGTGCCAGCAGCTTAGCGTCGGACGGGATCGTTTATAAGGAGACCCAGTACTTC. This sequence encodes CASSLASDGIVYKETQYF.

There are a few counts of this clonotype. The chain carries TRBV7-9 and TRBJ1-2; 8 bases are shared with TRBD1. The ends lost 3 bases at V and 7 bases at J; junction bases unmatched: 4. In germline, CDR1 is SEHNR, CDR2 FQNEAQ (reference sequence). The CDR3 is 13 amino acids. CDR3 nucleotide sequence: TGTGCCAGCAGCTTTCAGGGGGCTGGTGGCTACACCTTC. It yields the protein CASSFQGAGGYTF.

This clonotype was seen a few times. The CDR3 DNA sequence: TGTGCCAGCAGCTTAGACGGGGCCGCCGGGGAGCTGTTTTTT. Protein product: CASSLDGAAGELFF. The chain carries TRBV7-2 and TRBJ2-2; D may be TRBD1 or TRBD2 (5 bases each). Germline V gene lookup returns CDR1 SGHTA and CDR2 FQGNSA. This CDR3 is 14 amino acids long. Trimming stripped 1 base from V and 6 bases from J, with 9 bases between. Together with reference TRBV7-2 and TRBJ2-2, the CDR3 gives the full variable domain: GAGVSQSPSNKVTEKGKDVELRCDPISGHTALYWYRQSLGQGLEFLIYFQGNSAPDKSGLPSDRFSAERTGGSVSTLTIQRTQQEDSAVYLCASSLDGAAGELFFGEGSRLTVL.

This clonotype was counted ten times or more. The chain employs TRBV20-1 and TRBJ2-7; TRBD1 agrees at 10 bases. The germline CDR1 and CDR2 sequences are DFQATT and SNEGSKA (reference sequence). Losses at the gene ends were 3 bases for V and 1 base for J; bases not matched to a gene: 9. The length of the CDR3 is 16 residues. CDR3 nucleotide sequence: TGCAGTGCTAGGAACCCGGGACAGGGGATGTCCTACGAGCAGTACTTC. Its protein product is CSARNPGQGMSYEQYF.

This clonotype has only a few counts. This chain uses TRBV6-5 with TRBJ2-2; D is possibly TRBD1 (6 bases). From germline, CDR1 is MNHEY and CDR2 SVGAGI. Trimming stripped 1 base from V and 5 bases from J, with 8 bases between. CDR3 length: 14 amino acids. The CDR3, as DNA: TGTGCCAGCAGTTACTTCAGGGGAACCGGGGAGCTGTTTTTT. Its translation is CASSYFRGTGELFF.